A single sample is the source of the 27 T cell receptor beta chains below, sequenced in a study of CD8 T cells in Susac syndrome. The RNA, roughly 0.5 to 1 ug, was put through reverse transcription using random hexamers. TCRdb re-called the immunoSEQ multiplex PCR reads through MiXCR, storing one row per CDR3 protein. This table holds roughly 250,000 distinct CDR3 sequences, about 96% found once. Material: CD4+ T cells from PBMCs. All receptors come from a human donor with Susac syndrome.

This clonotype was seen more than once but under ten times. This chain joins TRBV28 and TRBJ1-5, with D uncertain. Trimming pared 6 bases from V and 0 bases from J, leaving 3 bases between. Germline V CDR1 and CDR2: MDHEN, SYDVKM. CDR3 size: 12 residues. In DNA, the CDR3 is TGTGCCAGCAGGGATAGCAATCAGCCCCAGCATTTT. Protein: CASRDSNQPQHF.

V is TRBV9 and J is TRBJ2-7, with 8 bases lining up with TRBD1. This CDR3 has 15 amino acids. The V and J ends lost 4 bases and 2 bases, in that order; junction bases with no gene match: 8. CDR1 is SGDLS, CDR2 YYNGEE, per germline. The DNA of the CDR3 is TGTGCCAGCAGCCCCAGACAGGGGCATCCCTACGAGCAGTACTTC. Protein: CASSPRQGHPYEQYF.

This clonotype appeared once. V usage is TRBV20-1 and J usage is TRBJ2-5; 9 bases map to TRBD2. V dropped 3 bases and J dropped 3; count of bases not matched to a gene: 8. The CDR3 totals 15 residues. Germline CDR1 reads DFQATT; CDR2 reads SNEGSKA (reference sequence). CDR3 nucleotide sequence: TGCAGTGCTAGTAAAGGAGCGGGAGGCAAAGAGACCCAGTACTTC. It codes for CSASKGAGGKETQYF.

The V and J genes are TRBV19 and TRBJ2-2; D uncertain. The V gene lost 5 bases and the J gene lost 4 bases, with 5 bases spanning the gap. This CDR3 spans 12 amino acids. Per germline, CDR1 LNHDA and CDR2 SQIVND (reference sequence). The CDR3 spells CASSYLTGELFF. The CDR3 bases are TGTGCCAGTAGTTACCTCACCGGGGAGCTGTTTTTT.

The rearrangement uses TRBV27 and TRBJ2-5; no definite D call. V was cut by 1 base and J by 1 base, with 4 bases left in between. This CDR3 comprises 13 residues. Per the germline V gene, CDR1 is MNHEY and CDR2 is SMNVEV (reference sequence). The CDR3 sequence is CASSLLSQETQYF. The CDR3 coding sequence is TGTGCCAGCAGTTTATTAAGCCAAGAGACCCAGTACTTC.

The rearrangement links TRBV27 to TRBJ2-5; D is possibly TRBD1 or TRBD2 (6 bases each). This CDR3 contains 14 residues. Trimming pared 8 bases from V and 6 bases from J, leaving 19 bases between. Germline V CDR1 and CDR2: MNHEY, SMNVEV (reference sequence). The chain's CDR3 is CASRMGGPSKTQYF. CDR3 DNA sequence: TGTGCCAGCCGGATGGGGGGCCCTTCGAAGACCCAGTACTTC.

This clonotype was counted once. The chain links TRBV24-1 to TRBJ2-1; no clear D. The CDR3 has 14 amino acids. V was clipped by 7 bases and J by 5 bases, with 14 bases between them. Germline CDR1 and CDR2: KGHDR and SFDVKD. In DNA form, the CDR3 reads TGTGCCACCAGCCGTACAGCAGCCGACAATGAGCAGTTCTTC. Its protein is CATSRTAADNEQFF.

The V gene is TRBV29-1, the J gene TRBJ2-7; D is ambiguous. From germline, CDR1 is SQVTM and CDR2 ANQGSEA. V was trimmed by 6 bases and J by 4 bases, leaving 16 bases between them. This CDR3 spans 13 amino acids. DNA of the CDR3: TGCAGCGTGGGGTCACGTCTCGGGTACGAGCAGTACTTC. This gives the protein CSVGSRLGYEQYF.

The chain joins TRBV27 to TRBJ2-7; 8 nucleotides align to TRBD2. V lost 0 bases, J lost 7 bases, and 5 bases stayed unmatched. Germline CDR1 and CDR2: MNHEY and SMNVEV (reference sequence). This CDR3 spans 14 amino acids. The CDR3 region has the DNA TGTGCCAGCAGTTTATCGGGACTAGGGTCTGAGCAGTACTTC. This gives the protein CASSLSGLGSEQYF.

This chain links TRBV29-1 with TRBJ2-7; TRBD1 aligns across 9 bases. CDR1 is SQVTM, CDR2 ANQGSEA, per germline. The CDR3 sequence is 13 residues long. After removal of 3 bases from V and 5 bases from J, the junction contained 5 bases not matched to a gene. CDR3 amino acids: CSVDGQGLHEQYF. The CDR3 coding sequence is TGCAGCGTTGATGGACAGGGGCTGCACGAGCAGTACTTC.

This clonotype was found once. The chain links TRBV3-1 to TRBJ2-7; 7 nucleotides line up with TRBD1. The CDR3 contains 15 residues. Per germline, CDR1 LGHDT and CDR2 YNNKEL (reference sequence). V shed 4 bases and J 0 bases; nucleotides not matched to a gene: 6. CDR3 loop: CASSPQTGSSYEQYF. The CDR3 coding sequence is TGTGCCAGCAGCCCACAGACAGGGTCCTCCTACGAGCAGTACTTC.

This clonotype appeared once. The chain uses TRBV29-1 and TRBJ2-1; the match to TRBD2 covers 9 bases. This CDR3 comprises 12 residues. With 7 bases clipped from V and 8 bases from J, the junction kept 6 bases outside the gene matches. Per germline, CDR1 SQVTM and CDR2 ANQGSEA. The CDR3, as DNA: TGCAGCGGCGGGGGGGGTCGCTATGAGCAGTTCTTC. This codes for CSGGGGRYEQFF.

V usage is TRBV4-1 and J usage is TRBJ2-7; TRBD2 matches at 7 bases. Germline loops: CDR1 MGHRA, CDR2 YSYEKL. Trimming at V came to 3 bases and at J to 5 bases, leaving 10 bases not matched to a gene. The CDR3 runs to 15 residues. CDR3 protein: CASSHRLAESDEQYF. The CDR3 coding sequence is TGCGCCAGCAGCCATCGTCTAGCGGAAAGCGACGAGCAGTACTTC.

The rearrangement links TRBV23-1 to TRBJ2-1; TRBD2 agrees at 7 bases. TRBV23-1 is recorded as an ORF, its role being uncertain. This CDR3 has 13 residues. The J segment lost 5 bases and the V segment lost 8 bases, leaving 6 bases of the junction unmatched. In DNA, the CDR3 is TGCGCCAGCCCTTCGGGGGGAAACAATGAGCAGTTCTTC. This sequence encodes CASPSGGNNEQFF.

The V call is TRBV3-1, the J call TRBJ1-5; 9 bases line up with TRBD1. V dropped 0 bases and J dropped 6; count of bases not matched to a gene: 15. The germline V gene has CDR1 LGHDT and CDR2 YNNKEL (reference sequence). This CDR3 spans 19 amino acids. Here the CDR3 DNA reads TGTGCCAGCAGCCAAGATGTGGGAGGGGCGGACAGGGGTCGTCAGCCCCAGCATTTT. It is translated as CASSQDVGGADRGRQPQHF.

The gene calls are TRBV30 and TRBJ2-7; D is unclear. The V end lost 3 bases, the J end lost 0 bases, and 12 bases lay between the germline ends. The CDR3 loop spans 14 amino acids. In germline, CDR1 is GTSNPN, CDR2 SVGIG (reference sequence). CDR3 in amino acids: CAWSVRTVSYEQYF. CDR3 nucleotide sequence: TGTGCCTGGAGCGTTCGGACGGTCTCCTACGAGCAGTACTTC.

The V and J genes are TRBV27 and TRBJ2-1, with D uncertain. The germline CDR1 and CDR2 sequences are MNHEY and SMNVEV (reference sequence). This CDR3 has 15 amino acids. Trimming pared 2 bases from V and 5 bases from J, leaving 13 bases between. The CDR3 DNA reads TGTGCCAGCAGTTTAGGCGCAAGGGCGGACAATGAGCAGTTCTTC. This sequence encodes CASSLGARADNEQFF.

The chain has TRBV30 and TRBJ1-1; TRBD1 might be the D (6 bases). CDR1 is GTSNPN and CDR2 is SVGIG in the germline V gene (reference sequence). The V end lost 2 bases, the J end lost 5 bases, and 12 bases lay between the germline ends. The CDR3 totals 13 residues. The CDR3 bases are TGTGCCTGGAGTCGCGAAGGGGGGACTGAAGCTTTCTTT. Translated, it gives CAWSREGGTEAFF.

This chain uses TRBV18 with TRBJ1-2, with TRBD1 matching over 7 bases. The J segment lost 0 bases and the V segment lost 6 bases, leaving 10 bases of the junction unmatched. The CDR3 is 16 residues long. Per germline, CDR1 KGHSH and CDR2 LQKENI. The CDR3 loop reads CASSRGQANSNYGYTF. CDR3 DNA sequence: TGTGCCAGCTCCCGTGGACAGGCGAATTCTAACTATGGCTACACCTTC.

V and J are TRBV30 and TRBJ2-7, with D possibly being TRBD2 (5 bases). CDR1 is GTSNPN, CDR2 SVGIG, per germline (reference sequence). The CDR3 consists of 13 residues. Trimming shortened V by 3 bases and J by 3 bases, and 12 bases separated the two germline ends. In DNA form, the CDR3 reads TGTGCCTGGAGCGAAAACCGGGACTACGAGCAGTACTTC. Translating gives CAWSENRDYEQYF.

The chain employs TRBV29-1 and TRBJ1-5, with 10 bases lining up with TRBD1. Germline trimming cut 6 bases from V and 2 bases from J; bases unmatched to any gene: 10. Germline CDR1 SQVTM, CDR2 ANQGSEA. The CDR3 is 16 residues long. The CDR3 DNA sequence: TGCAGCGTCCGCACGGGGACAGGGGCCGGCAATCAGCCCCAGCATTTT. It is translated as CSVRTGTGAGNQPQHF.

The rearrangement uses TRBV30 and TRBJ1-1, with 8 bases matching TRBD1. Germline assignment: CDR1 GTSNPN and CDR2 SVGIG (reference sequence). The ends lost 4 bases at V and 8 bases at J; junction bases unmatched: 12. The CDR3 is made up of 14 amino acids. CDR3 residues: CAWTRNRGQGEAFF. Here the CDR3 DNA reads TGTGCCTGGACCCGCAACAGAGGACAGGGCGAAGCTTTCTTT.

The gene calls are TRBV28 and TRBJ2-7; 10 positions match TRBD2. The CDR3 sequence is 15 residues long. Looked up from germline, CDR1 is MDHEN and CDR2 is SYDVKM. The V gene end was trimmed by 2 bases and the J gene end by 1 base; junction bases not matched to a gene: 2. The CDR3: CASSLGLAVSYEQYF. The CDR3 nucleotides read TGTGCCAGCAGTTTAGGACTAGCGGTTTCCTACGAGCAGTACTTC.

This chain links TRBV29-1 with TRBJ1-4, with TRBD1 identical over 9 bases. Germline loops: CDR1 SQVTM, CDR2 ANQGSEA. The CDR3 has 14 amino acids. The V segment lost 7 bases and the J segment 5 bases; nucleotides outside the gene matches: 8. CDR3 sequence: CSAAGQGTNEKLFF. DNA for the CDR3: TGCAGCGCCGCCGGACAGGGGACGAATGAAAAACTGTTTTTT.

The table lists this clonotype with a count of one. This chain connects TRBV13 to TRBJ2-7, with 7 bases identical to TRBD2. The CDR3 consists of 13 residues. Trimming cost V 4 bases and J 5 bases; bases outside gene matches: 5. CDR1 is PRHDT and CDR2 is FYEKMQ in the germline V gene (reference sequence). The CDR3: CASSWSGTHEQYF. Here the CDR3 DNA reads TGTGCCAGCAGCTGGAGCGGGACTCACGAGCAGTACTTC.

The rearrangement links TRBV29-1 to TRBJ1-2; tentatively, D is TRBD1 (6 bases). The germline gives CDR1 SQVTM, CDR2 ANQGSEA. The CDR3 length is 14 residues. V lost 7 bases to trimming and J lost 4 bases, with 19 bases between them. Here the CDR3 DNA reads TGCAGCGCCGGTGGGGGGGCGCAGAGCTATGGCTACACCTTC. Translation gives CSAGGGAQSYGYTF.

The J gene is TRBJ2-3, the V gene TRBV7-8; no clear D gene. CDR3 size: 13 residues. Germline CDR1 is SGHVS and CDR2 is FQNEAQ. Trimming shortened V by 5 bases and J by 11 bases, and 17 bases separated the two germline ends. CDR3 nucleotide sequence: TGTGCCAGCAGCCCAACTTGGTCCCAGCTGCAGTATTTT. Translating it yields CASSPTWSQLQYF.